The T cell receptor (beta chain) under discussion was sequenced for a study of T cell repertoires in cytomegalovirus infection. Study summary: Researchers turned to recently identified HLA-C-restricted CMV epitopes as well as well-studied HLA-B-restricted ones. TCR beta signatures that were public indicated CMV infection and matching HLA type. Study outcomes and limitations: HLA-C-restricted, CMV-specific TCR beta clonotypes were dominant ex vivo. Based on cumulative public TCR beta family frequency, carriers of CMV plus the relevant HLA were identified.

With regard to this clonotype: As yet, its antigen is unknown.

The J segment lost 6 bases and the V segment lost 0 bases, leaving 10 bases of the junction unmatched. The CDR3 has 17 residues. Germline loops: CDR1 SGHNT, CDR2 YYREEE (reference sequence). TCRdb itself ran the reads through MiXCR, one entry per CDR3 protein. The sample holds 300,000 or so distinct CDR3 sequences, around 25% seen once. The source is a human donor in good health (CMV status not recorded). Some clones in this sample may be carry-over from other donors' samples. The sequenced sample was cultured PBMCs, obtained from culture after CMV antigen stimulation. The V and J genes are TRBV5-4 and TRBJ2-2, with 8 bases matching TRBD1. CDR3 in amino acids: CASSLDGRGRGAGELFF. In DNA, the CDR3 is TGTGCCAGCAGCTTGGATGGCAGGGGGCGCGGTGCCGGGGAGCTGTTTTTT. Drawing the rest from reference TRBV5-4 and TRBJ2-2, the complete variable domain is ETGVTQSPTHLIKTRGQQVTLRCSSQSGHNTVSWYQQALGQGPQFIFQYYREEENGRGNFPPRFSGLQFPNYSSELNVNALELDDSALYLCASSLDGRGRGAGELFFGEGSRLTVL.